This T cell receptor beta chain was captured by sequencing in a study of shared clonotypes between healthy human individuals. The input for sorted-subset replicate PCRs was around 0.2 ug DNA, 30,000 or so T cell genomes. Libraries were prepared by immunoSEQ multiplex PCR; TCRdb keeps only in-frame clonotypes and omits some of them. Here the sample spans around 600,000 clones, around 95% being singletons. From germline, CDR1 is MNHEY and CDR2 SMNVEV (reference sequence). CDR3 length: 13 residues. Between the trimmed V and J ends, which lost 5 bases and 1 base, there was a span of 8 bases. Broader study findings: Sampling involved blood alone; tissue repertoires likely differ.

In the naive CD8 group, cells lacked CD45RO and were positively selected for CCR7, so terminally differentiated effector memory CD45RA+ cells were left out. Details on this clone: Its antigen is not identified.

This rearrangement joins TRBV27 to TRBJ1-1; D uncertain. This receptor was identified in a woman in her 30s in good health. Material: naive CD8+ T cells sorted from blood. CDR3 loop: CASSPGSNTEAFF. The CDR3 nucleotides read TGTGCCAGCAGTCCGGGGTCGAACACTGAAGCTTTCTTT.